The rows below give T cell receptor beta chains drawn from one sample of a study of T-cell memory formation after mild COVID-19. A single record per CDR3 protein comes from TCRdb applying MiXCR to the 5' RACE reads. This table has under 40,000 distinct CDR3 sequences, around 6.1% appearing once. Sequencing input: PBMCs or a T cell subset sorted from them (not recorded which). These receptors were taken from an adult who had mild COVID-19 (a few samples of this study predate the infection). Cell type and time point are not known. Both conserved end residues are part of each CDR3. The D gene is left open where the match is weak. Expanded clones get a size class; other rows say once, few or many, or leave the size out.

D,size,V,J,CDR3,DNA
-,few,TRBV3-1,TRBJ1-2,CASSQGIEYAYGYTF,TGTGCCAGCAGCCAAGGCATTGAGTACGCCTATGGCTACACCTTC
TRBD1,many,TRBV5-1,TRBJ2-3,CASNRGRSDTQYF,TGCGCCAGCAACAGGGGCCGCTCAGATACGCAGTATTTT
-,few,TRBV30,TRBJ2-4,CAWSVGQGNIQYF,TGTGCCTGGAGTGTTGGGCAGGGAAACATTCAGTACTTC
-,many,TRBV28,TRBJ1-1,CASTMGGGTEAFF,TGTGCCAGCACGATGGGGGGCGGCACTGAAGCTTTCTTT
-,-,TRBV4-1,TRBJ2-3,CASSQASTDTQYF,TGCGCCAGCAGCCAGGCTAGCACAGATACGCAGTATTTT
TRBD2,-,TRBV2,TRBJ2-3,CASRTGLAGGPNTQYF,TGTGCCAGCAGGACGGGACTAGCGGGGGGGCCTAATACGCAGTATTTT
TRBD2,many,TRBV5-5,TRBJ2-5,CASSFGGLAGNRFQETQYF,TGTGCCAGCAGCTTCGGGGGGCTAGCGGGAAACCGCTTCCAAGAGACCCAGTACTTC
-,-,TRBV19,TRBJ1-2,CASSSTGQSGYTF,TGTGCCAGTAGTTCAACCGGACAGAGTGGCTACACCTTC
-,many,TRBV20-1,TRBJ2-1,CSASVSGVPKQFF,TGCAGTGCTAGTGTGAGTGGCGTACCAAAGCAGTTCTTC
-,-,TRBV7-2,TRBJ2-1,CASSFLAQVNEQFF,TGTGCCAGCAGCTTCCTTGCCCAAGTGAATGAGCAGTTCTTC
TRBD1,-,TRBV7-9,TRBJ1-5,CASSRGDRAQPQHF,TGTGCCAGCAGCCGCGGGGACAGGGCACAGCCCCAGCATTTT
TRBD1,-,TRBV18,TRBJ1-1,CASAGTGAPNTEAFF,TGTGCCAGCGCCGGGACAGGGGCCCCGAACACTGAAGCTTTCTTT
-,few,TRBV19,TRBJ2-6,CASSILQGGPGANVLTF,TGTGCCAGTAGTATATTACAGGGTGGACCTGGGGCCAACGTCCTGACTTTC
TRBD2,many,TRBV24-1,TRBJ2-3,CATSARGVGDTQYF,TGTGCCACCAGTGCCCGGGGGGTGGGCGATACGCAGTATTTT
-,many,TRBV4-2,TRBJ2-3,CASSQDGYSDTQYF,TGTGCCAGCAGCCAAGATGGTTATTCAGATACGCAGTATTTT
-,many,TRBV25-1,TRBJ2-5,CASRWGPGSSQETQYF,TGTGCCAGCAGATGGGGCCCTGGCAGTAGTCAAGAGACCCAGTACTTC
-,few,TRBV25-1,TRBJ1-2,CASSDTRGNYGYTF,TGTGCCAGCAGTGACACTAGGGGGAACTATGGCTACACCTTC
-,-,TRBV5-6,TRBJ2-7,CASSLPGRYEQYF,TGTGCCAGCAGCTTGCCAGGCAGGTACGAGCAGTACTTC
-,few,TRBV7-9,TRBJ1-2,CASSLDNDRNYGYTF,TGTGCCAGCAGCTTAGATAATGACAGGAACTATGGCTACACCTTC
-,few,TRBV11-2,TRBJ1-1,CASSLVQGTNTEAFF,TGTGCCAGCAGCTTAGTTCAGGGGACGAACACTGAAGCTTTCTTT
TRBD2,many,TRBV20-1,TRBJ2-3,CSASRTSGVTDTQYF,TGCAGTGCTAGCAGGACTAGCGGGGTCACAGATACGCAGTATTTT
TRBD1,few,TRBV24-1,TRBJ2-1,CATSEHRTGGARNEQFF,TGTGCCACCAGTGAGCACCGGACAGGGGGCGCCCGGAATGAGCAGTTCTTC
TRBD1,many,TRBV5-5,TRBJ2-7,CASSRQGPSYEQYF,TGTGCCAGCAGCCGACAGGGTCCGTCCTACGAGCAGTACTTC
TRBD2,-,TRBV2,TRBJ2-3,CASSERTSGSQRRTDTQYF,TGTGCCAGCAGCGAGCGGACTAGCGGGAGTCAGCGGCGGACAGATACGCAGTATTTT
-,few,TRBV4-2,TRBJ2-3,CASSQGDTDTQYF,TGTGCCAGCAGCCAAGGGGACACAGATACGCAGTATTTT
-,few,TRBV11-2,TRBJ2-5,CASSQGGLETQYF,TGTGCCAGCAGCCAGGGGGGATTGGAGACCCAGTACTTC
-,-,TRBV11-3,TRBJ2-7,CASSPARGAYEQYF,TGTGCCAGCAGCCCCGCGCGGGGCGCCTACGAGCAGTACTTC
-,few,TRBV6-1,TRBJ1-1,CASTRILGDTEAFF,TGTGCCAGCACCCGAATCTTGGGGGATACTGAAGCTTTCTTT
-,few,TRBV3-1,TRBJ1-3,CASSQRGNTIYF,TGTGCCAGCAGCCAGCGTGGAAACACCATATATTTT
-,few,TRBV6-6,TRBJ1-4,CASSYPNEKLFF,TGTGCCAGCAGTTACCCGAATGAAAAACTGTTTTTT
TRBD2,many,TRBV4-1,TRBJ2-1,CASSQPGTSRDNEQFF,TGCGCCAGCAGCCAACCCGGGACTAGCAGAGACAATGAGCAGTTCTTC
-,-,TRBV12-3/TRBV12-4,TRBJ2-1,CASGHSPYNEQFF,TGTGCCAGCGGCCACAGTCCCTACAATGAGCAGTTCTTC
TRBD1,many,TRBV7-6,TRBJ2-2,CASSWTGTNTGELFF,TGTGCCAGCAGCTGGACAGGGACAAACACCGGGGAGCTGTTTTTT
TRBD1,many,TRBV19,TRBJ2-2,CASSSGTGHTGELFF,TGTGCCAGTAGCTCCGGGACAGGGCACACCGGGGAGCTGTTTTTT
TRBD2,few,TRBV6-6,TRBJ2-7,CASTRRGLAPSSYEQYF,TGTGCCAGCACCCGCCGGGGACTAGCTCCCTCCTCCTACGAGCAGTACTTC
TRBD1,few,TRBV7-8,TRBJ1-5,CASSQRGTGAYSNQPQHF,TGTGCCAGCAGCCAAAGGGGGACAGGGGCATATAGCAATCAGCCCCAGCATTTT
-,few,TRBV6-5,TRBJ2-5,CASSPTFKLMTQYF,TGTGCCAGCAGTCCCACTTTCAAGTTAATGACCCAGTACTTC
TRBD1,many,TRBV5-1,TRBJ2-1,CASSRDRGGDEQFF,TGCGCCAGCAGCCGGGACAGGGGTGGGGATGAGCAGTTCTTC
TRBD2,-,TRBV6-2/TRBV6-3,TRBJ2-7,CASSTSGRAPYEQYF,TGTGCCAGCAGTACGAGCGGGAGGGCCCCCTACGAGCAGTACTTC
TRBD1,many,TRBV28,TRBJ2-1,CASSFPQGQMVNNEQFF,TGTGCCAGCAGTTTCCCTCAGGGACAGATGGTAAACAATGAGCAGTTCTTC
-,many,TRBV5-6,TRBJ2-7,CASSLADRNIGEQYF,TGTGCCAGCAGCTTGGCGGACAGAAATATCGGCGAGCAGTACTTC
TRBD2,-,TRBV5-4,TRBJ2-7,CASSQGLAGRDEQYF,TGTGCCAGCAGCCAAGGACTAGCGGGGAGGGACGAGCAGTACTTC